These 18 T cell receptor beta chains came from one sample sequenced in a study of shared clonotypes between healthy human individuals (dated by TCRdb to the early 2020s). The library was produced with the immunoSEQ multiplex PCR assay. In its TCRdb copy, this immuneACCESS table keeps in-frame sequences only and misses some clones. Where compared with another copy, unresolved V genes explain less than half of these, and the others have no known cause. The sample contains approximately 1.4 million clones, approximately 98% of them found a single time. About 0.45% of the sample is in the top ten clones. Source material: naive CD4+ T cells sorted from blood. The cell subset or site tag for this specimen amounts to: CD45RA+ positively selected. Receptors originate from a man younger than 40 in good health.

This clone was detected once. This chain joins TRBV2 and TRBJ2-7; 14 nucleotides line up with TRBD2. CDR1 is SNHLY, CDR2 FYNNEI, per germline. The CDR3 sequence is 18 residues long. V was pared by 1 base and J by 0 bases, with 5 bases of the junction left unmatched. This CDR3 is CASSEGTSGRSLSYEQYF. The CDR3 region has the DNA TGTGCCAGCAGTGAAGGGACTAGCGGGAGGTCCCTCTCCTACGAGCAGTACTTC.

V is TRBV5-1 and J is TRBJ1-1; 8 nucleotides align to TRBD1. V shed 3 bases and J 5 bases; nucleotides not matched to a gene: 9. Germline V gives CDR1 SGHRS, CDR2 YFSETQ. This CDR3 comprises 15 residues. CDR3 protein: CASSSIGQGGTEAFF. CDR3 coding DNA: TGCGCCAGCAGCTCTATCGGACAGGGCGGAACTGAAGCTTTCTTT.

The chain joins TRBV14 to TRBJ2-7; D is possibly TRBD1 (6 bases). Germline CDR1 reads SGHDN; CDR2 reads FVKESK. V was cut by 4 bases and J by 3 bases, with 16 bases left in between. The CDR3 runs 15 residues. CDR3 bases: TGTGCCAGCAGCCTAATAGGGGACACCATCTACGAGCAGTACTTC. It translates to CASSLIGDTIYEQYF.

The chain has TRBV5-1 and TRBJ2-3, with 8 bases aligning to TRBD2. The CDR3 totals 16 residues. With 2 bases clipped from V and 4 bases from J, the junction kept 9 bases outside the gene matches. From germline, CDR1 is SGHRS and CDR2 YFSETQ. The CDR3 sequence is CASSFWSSGVADTQYF. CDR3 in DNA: TGCGCCAGCAGCTTTTGGAGTAGCGGGGTGGCAGATACGCAGTATTTT. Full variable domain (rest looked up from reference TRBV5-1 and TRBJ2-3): KAGVTQTPRYLIKTRGQQVTLSCSPISGHRSVSWYQQTPGQGLQFLFEYFSETQRNKGNFPGRFSGRQFSNSRSEMNVSTLELGDSALYLCASSFWSSGVADTQYFGPGTRLTVL.

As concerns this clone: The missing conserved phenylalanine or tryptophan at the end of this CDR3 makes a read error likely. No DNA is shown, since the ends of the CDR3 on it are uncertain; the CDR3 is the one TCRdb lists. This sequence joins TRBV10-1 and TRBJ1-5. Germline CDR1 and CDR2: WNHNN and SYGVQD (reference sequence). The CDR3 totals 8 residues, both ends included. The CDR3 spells CASGISGA.

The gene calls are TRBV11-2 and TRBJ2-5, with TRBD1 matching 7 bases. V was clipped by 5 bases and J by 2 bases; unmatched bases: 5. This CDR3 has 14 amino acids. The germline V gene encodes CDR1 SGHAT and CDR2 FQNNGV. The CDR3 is CASSLGQAQETQYF. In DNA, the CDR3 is TGTGCCAGCAGCCTCGGACAGGCGCAAGAGACCCAGTACTTC.

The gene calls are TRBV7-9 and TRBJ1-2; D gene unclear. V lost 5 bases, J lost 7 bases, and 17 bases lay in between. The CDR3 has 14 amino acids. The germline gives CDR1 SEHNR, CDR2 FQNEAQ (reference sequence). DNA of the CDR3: TGTGCCAGCAGCCCCCGGACGGGCCCAGGTGGCTACACCTTC. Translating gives CASSPRTGPGGYTF.

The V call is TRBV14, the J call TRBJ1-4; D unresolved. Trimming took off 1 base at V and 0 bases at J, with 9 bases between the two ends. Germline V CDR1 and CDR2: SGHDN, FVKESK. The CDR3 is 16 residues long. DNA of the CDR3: TGTGCCAGCAGCCAAGTTTCGTGGGCAACTAATGAAAAACTGTTTTTT. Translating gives CASSQVSWATNEKLFF.

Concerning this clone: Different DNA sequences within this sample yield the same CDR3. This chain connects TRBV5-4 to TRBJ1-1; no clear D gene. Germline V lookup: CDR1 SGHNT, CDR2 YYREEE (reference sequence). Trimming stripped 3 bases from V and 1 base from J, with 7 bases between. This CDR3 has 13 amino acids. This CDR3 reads CASSSVANTEAFF. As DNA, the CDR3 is TGTGCCAGCAGCTCGGTTGCGAACACTGAAGCTTTCTTT. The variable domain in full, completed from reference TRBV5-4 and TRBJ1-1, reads ETGVTQSPTHLIKTRGQQVTLRCSSQSGHNTVSWYQQALGQGPQFIFQYYREEENGRGNFPPRFSGLQFPNYSSELNVNALELDDSALYLCASSSVANTEAFFGQGTRLTVV.

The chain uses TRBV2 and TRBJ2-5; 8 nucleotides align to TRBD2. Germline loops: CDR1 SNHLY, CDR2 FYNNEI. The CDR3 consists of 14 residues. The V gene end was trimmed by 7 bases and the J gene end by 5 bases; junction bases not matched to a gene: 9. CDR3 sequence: CASTLSGSGETQYF. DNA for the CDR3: TGTGCCAGCACTCTCAGCGGGAGCGGGGAGACCCAGTACTTC.

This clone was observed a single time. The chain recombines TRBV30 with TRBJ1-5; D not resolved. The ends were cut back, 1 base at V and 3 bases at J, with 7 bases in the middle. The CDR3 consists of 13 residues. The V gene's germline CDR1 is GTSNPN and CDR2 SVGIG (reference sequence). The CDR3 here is CAWSDGDNQPQHF. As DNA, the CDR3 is TGTGCCTGGAGTGACGGGGACAATCAGCCCCAGCATTTT. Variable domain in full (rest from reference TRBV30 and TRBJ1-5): SQTIHQWPATLVQPVGSPLSLECTVEGTSNPNLYWYRQAAGRGLQLLFYSVGIGQISSEVPQNLSASRPQDRQFILSSKKLLLSDSGFYLCAWSDGDNQPQHFGDGTRLSIL.

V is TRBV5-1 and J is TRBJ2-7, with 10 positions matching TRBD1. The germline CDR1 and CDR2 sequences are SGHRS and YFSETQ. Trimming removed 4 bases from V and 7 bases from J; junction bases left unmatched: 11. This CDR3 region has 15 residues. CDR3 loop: CASSRGTGAGVEQYF. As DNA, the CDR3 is TGCGCCAGCAGCCGTGGGACAGGGGCTGGTGTTGAGCAGTACTTC.

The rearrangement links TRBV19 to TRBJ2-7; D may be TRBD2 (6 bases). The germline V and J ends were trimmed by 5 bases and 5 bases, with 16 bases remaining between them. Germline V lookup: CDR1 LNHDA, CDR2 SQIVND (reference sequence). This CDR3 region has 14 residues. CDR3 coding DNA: TGTGCCAGTAGTTCCCCTAGGAGGGAAAACGAGCAGTACTTC. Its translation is CASSSPRRENEQYF.

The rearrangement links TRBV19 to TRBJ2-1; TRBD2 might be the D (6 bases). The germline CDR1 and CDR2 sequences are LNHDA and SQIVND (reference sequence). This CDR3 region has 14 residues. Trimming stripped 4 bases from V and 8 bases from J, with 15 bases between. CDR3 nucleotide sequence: TGTGCCAGTAGTAAGACGGGAGCAGTCCATGAGCAGTTCTTC. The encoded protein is CASSKTGAVHEQFF.

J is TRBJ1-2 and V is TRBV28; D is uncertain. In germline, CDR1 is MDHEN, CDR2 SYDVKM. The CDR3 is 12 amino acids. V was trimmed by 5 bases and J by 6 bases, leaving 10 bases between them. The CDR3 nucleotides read TGTGCCAGCAGTGTCACAGCGAATGGCTACACCTTC. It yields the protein CASSVTANGYTF.

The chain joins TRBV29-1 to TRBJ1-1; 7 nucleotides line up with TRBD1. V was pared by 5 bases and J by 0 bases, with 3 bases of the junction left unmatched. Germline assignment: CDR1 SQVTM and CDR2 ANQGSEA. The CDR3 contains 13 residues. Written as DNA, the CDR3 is TGCAGCGTTTTGGGACAGCTGAACACTGAAGCTTTCTTT. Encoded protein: CSVLGQLNTEAFF.

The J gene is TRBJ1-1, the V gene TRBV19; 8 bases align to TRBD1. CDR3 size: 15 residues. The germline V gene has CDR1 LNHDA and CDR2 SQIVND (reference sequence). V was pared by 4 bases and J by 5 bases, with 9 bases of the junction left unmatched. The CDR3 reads CASSTRQGPGTEAFF. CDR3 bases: TGTGCCAGTAGTACAAGACAGGGGCCGGGGACTGAAGCTTTCTTT.

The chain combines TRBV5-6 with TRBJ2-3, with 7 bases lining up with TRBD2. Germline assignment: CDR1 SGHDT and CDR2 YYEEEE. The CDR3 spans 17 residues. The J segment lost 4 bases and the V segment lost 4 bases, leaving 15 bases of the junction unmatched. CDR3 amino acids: CASSKTTGRARADTQYF. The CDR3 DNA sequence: TGTGCCAGCAGCAAGACCACGGGGAGGGCGAGGGCAGATACGCAGTATTTT.